A selection of T cell receptor beta chains follows, all from one sample in a study of metastatic and nonmetastatic thyroid tumors. Using MiXCR, TCRdb reanalyzed the PCR reads. The top ten clones hold around 9.6% of a sample with about 41,000 clones, 28% of them seen once. The sequencing input was blood. All receptors come from a male donor with papillary thyroid cancer or a benign thyroid nodule (not recorded which). Some clones in this sample may be carry-over from other donors' samples. CDR3s include the opening cysteine and the closing phenylalanine or tryptophan. D genes are given only for firm matches. Clone size is shown for a subset of rows, as once, few, many or a class of expanded clone.

few	TRBJ1-2	NA	TRBV20-1	CSPKYSLSNGYTF	TGCAGTCCTAAGTATTCACTGTCGAATGGCTACACCTTC
NA	TRBJ2-7	NA	TRBV3-1	CASSQTTGAYEQYF	TGTGCCAGCAGCCAAACGACTGGAGCGTACGAGCAGTACTTC
NA	TRBJ1-4	TRBD1	TRBV2	CASRMTGGSTNEKLFF	TGTGCCAGCAGGATGACAGGGGGTTCTACTAATGAAAAACTGTTTTTT
NA	TRBJ2-5	NA	TRBV6-1	CASSPVHRYQETQYF	TGTGCCAGCAGTCCGGTACATCGGTACCAAGAGACCCAGTACTTC
NA	TRBJ1-1	NA	TRBV4-2	CASSRLTSGTEALF	TGTGCCAGCAGCCGCCTCACTTCGGGCACTGAAGCCCTCTTT
NA	TRBJ2-7	TRBD2	TRBV2	CASSSSGRGRNEQYF	TGTGCCAGCAGTTCTAGCGGGAGGGGGCGGAACGAGCAGTACTTC
medium-sized	TRBJ2-7	NA	TRBV30	CAWSTSSYEQYF	TGTGCCTGGAGTACCAGCTCCTACGAGCAGTACTTC
many	TRBJ1-5	NA	TRBV5-1	CASRPLNSNQPQHF	TGCGCCAGCAGGCCACTCAATAGCAATCAGCCCCAGCATTTT
many	TRBJ1-2	NA	TRBV20-1	CSARNTANYGYTF	TGCAGTGCTAGAAACACCGCTAACTATGGCTACACCTTC
once	TRBJ2-7	NA	TRBV7-6	CASSLGTPRSYEQYF	TGTGCCAGCAGCTTAGGGACACCCAGGAGCTACGAGCAGTACTTC
many	TRBJ2-3	NA	TRBV28	CASSFGVLGDTDTQYF	TGTGCCAGCAGTTTTGGTGTGCTGGGCGATACAGATACGCAGTATTTT
once	TRBJ2-3	NA	TRBV4-2	CACSQPSAGLSRDTQYF	TGTGCCTGCAGCCAACCTAGCGCCGGTCTGAGCAGAGATACGCAGTATTTT
NA	TRBJ2-2	NA	TRBV11-3	CASSFSRTGELFF	TGTGCCAGCAGCTTCTCACGGACCGGGGAGCTGTTTTTT
medium-sized	TRBJ1-6	NA	TRBV19	CASTLGSSYNSPLHF	TGTGCCAGTACTCTAGGGAGCTCCTATAATTCACCCCTCCACTTT
many	TRBJ1-4	TRBD1	TRBV5-1	CASSPQGTGGTNEKLFF	TGCGCCAGCAGCCCACAAGGGACAGGGGGAACTAATGAAAAACTGTTTTTT
many	TRBJ2-1	NA	TRBV7-9	CASSFTGLPYNEQFF	TGTGCCAGCAGCTTCACAGGGTTACCCTACAATGAGCAGTTCTTC
NA	TRBJ2-1	TRBD2	TRBV5-1	CASSAVAGHNEQFF	TGCGCCAGCAGTGCGGTAGCGGGACACAATGAGCAGTTCTTC
NA	TRBJ1-2	NA	TRBV11-3	CASSSLREPNYGYTF	TGTGCCAGCAGCTCCCTCAGGGAGCCGAACTATGGCTACACCTTC
many	TRBJ1-1	NA	TRBV27	CASRGHEGRTNTEAFF	TGTGCCAGCCGGGGACACGAGGGGAGGACGAACACTGAAGCTTTCTTT
NA	TRBJ1-2	TRBD1	TRBV28	CASSLWYGGDSLANYGYTF	TGTGCCAGCAGTTTATGGTATGGAGGGGACAGTCTAGCTAACTATGGATACACCTTC
many	TRBJ2-7	NA	TRBV7-3	CASSLGAGNPYEQYF	TGTGCCAGCAGCTTAGGCGCGGGGAATCCCTACGAGCAGTACTTC
NA	TRBJ2-7	TRBD2	TRBV9	CASSARGTSGPYEQYF	TGTGCCAGCAGCGCGAGGGGGACTAGCGGACCCTACGAGCAGTACTTC
few	TRBJ1-5	NA	TRBV7-8	CASSLGAKVEPQHF	TGTGCCAGCAGCTTAGGGGCAAAAGTTGAGCCCCAGCATTTT
many	TRBJ2-3	TRBD2	TRBV30	CAWSVLAGVPDTQYF	TGTGCCTGGAGTGTCTTAGCGGGAGTTCCAGATACGCAGTATTTT
NA	TRBJ1-6	NA	TRBV14	CASSQRPKGLSPLHF	TGTGCCAGCAGCCAACGACCTAAGGGACTATCACCCCTCCACTTT
NA	TRBJ2-7	TRBD1	TRBV20-1	CSALNPGQVLFEQYF	TGCAGTGCACTTAATCCGGGACAGGTTTTATTCGAGCAGTACTTC
many	TRBJ2-5	NA	TRBV29-1	CSVEDPLFGGRETQYF	TGCAGCGTTGAAGATCCCCTGTTCGGGGGGCGAGAGACCCAGTACTTC
many	TRBJ2-5	NA	TRBV11-2	CASSLDRRARETQYF	TGTGCCAGCAGCTTAGATCGGAGGGCTCGGGAGACCCAGTACTTC
medium-sized	TRBJ2-7	NA	TRBV7-8	CASSLAGEIGFYEQYF	TGTGCCAGCAGCTTAGCCGGGGAGATTGGGTTCTACGAGCAGTACTTC
few	TRBJ2-7	NA	TRBV7-2	CPSSLPGSSEQYF	TGTCCCAGCAGCTTACCGGGATCCTCCGAGCAGTACTTC
NA	TRBJ1-2	NA	TRBV7-2	CASSLAAGWYDGYTF	TGTGCCAGCAGCTTGGCGGCAGGGTGGTACGATGGCTACACCTTC
many	TRBJ1-2	NA	TRBV14	CASSQGRGQRTF	TGTGCCAGCAGCCAAGGCCGGGGGCAACGCACCTTC